Below, 32 T cell receptor beta chains from the same sample are listed, as sequenced in a study of CD8 T cells in ankylosing spondylitis. MiXCR was run by TCRdb on the 5' RACE reads, yielding one entry per CDR3 protein. This table has more than 300,000 distinct CDR3 sequences, around 10% appearing once. Sequenced: blood, either unsorted or a sorted T cell fraction (not recorded which). Every receptor here comes from a female donor with ankylosing spondylitis or in good health (not recorded which).

This clonotype has just a few counts. This rearrangement joins TRBV21-1 to TRBJ2-1; TRBD2, the table's D call, was not compared with the DNA. TRBV21-1 is reported as a pseudogene. This CDR3 is built from 17 residues. DNA of the CDR3: TGTGCCAGCAGCAGAGAGAAGGGACTAGCGGGAGGGAATGAGCAGTTCTTC. Its protein product is CASSREKGLAGGNEQFF.

The V gene is TRBV18, the J gene TRBJ1-1, with TRBD1 identical over 11 bases. This CDR3 has 16 amino acids. After removal of 6 bases from V and 1 base from J, the junction contained 7 bases not matched to a gene. Germline V gives CDR1 KGHSH, CDR2 LQKENI. The CDR3: CASSPWDRGRNTEAFF. In nucleotides, the CDR3 is TGTGCCAGCTCGCCCTGGGACAGGGGGAGGAACACTGAAGCTTTCTTT.

This clonotype was detected ten times or more. V usage is TRBV20-1 and J usage is TRBJ2-1; D not resolved. Germline CDR1 reads DFQATT; CDR2 reads SNEGSKA (reference sequence). Deletions cut 2 bases from V and 5 bases from J, with 10 bases between. This CDR3 is 13 amino acids long. The CDR3, as DNA: TGCAGTGCTAGAAGGCCTGGAGACAATGAGCAGTTCTTC. It specifies CSARRPGDNEQFF.

This clonotype was seen many times. V and J are TRBV12-3 or TRBV12-4 and TRBJ1-3, with unresolved D. This CDR3 has 14 residues. The V end lost 7 bases, the J end lost 2 bases, and 12 bases lay between the germline ends. The CDR3 nucleotides read TGTGCCAGCACCCAAGTGGGTCCTGGAAACACCATATATTTT. It translates to CASTQVGPGNTIYF.

This clonotype was counted ten times or more. The chain employs TRBV20-1 and TRBJ2-7, with 10 nucleotides matching TRBD2. The CDR3 runs 13 residues. From germline, CDR1 is DFQATT and CDR2 SNEGSKA (reference sequence). V shed 5 bases and J 2 bases; nucleotides not matched to a gene: 3. The CDR3 sequence: CSACTSGAYEQYF. The CDR3 DNA is TGCAGTGCTTGTACTAGCGGGGCCTACGAGCAGTACTTC.

This clonotype was seen ten or more times. This rearrangement joins TRBV7-8 to TRBJ2-1; 7 positions agree with TRBD2. The CDR3 has 15 amino acids. Germline values: CDR1 SGHVS, CDR2 FQNEAQ. Unmatched junction bases numbered 12, after V lost 4 bases and J lost 9 bases. CDR3 DNA: TGTGCCAGCAGCTCGCAGCCGGGCGGGAGAGTTGAGCAGTTCTTC. Protein sequence: CASSSQPGGRVEQFF.

J is TRBJ2-1 and V is TRBV20-1; the D gene is possibly TRBD2 (5 bases). CDR1 is DFQATT, CDR2 SNEGSKA, per germline (reference sequence). Trimming removed 5 bases at V and 8 bases at J, with 22 bases between. This CDR3 spans 15 amino acids. CDR3 loop: CSASAASTRSDEQFF. In nucleotides, the CDR3 is TGCAGTGCTTCCGCCGCTAGCACCAGAAGCGATGAGCAGTTCTTC.

Regarding this clonotype: Germline is not matched at one junction end, which may reflect a read error. The V gene is TRBV20-1, the J gene TRBJ1-5; maybe TRBD1 (6 bases). Germline CDR1 DFQATT, CDR2 SNEGSKA (reference sequence). This CDR3 has 12 residues. The CDR3 coding sequence is TGCAGTGCTCTCAGGGGAAATCAGCCCCTGCATTTT. Residues: CSALRGNQPLHF.

This clonotype was observed at least ten times. This chain joins TRBV5-1 and TRBJ2-5; D is undetermined. The V end lost 0 bases, the J end lost 5 bases, and 17 bases lay between the germline ends. The CDR3 has 16 amino acids. From germline, CDR1 is SGHRS and CDR2 YFSETQ. The CDR3 loop is CASSLVTAARKETQYF. DNA of the CDR3: TGCGCCAGCAGCTTGGTCACAGCCGCCCGAAAGGAGACCCAGTACTTC.

This clonotype has ten or more counts. The rearrangement joins TRBV28 to TRBJ1-3; TRBD1 aligns across 8 bases. Germline CDR1 reads MDHEN; CDR2 reads SYDVKM. V dropped 5 bases and J dropped 7; count of bases not matched to a gene: 10. The CDR3 sequence is 15 residues long. CDR3 protein: CASSSRTGPRNTIYF. CDR3 coding DNA: TGTGCCAGCAGTAGCCGGACAGGGCCTAGGAACACCATATATTTT.

This clonotype was seen repeatedly, ten times or more. V usage is TRBV9 and J usage is TRBJ2-2, with TRBD1 identical over 7 bases. The germline gives CDR1 SGDLS, CDR2 YYNGEE. V trimming: 3 bases; J trimming: 1 base; junction bases outside the gene matches: 3. The CDR3 is 15 residues long. The CDR3 DNA is TGTGCCAGCAGCGCCCGGGACAGGAACACCGGGGAGCTGTTTTTT. Translated: CASSARDRNTGELFF.

This clonotype occurred a few times. The chain has TRBV11-1 and TRBJ1-1; D remains unclear. Germline V gene data show CDR1 as SGHAT and CDR2 as FQDESV (reference sequence). Deletions cut 6 bases from V and 0 bases from J, with 14 bases between. The CDR3 covers 15 residues. The CDR3 here is CASSLNDNMNTEAFF. The CDR3 DNA follows: TGTGCCAGCAGTTTGAACGATAATATGAACACTGAAGCTTTCTTT.

This clonotype was seen more than once but under ten times. The rearrangement joins TRBV5-5 to TRBJ1-2; the D gene is possibly TRBD1 (6 bases). CDR1 and CDR2 (germline): SGHKS, YYEKEE (reference sequence). The CDR3 spans 15 residues. The germline V and J ends were trimmed by 3 bases and 0 bases, with 12 bases remaining between them. The CDR3 DNA sequence: TGTGCCAGCAGCTCGGTCGGGGGGCCTAACTATGGCTACACCTTC. Encoded protein: CASSSVGGPNYGYTF. Full variable domain (remainder filled in from reference TRBV5-5 and TRBJ1-2): DAGVTQSPTHLIKTRGQQVTLRCSPISGHKSVSWYQQVLGQGPQFIFQYYEKEERGRGNFPDRFSARQFPNYSSELNVNALLLGDSALYLCASSSVGGPNYGYTFGSGTRLTVV.

This clonotype occurred many times. V usage is TRBV5-8 and J usage is TRBJ1-6, with a tentative D call TRBD1 (5 bases). The CDR3 covers 14 residues. Germline-derived CDR1 and CDR2 are SGHTS and YDEGEE. The V end lost 1 base, the J end lost 6 bases, and 8 bases lay between the germline ends. The CDR3 spells CASSLRTSNSPLHF. For the CDR3, the DNA is TGTGCCAGCAGCTTGCGGACAAGTAATTCACCCCTCCACTTT. Using reference TRBV5-8 and TRBJ1-6 for the parts outside the CDR3, the full variable domain is EAGVTQSPTHLIKTRGQQATLRCSPISGHTSVYWYQQALGLGLQFLLWYDEGEERNRGNFPPRFSGRQFPNYSSELNVNALELEDSALYLCASSLRTSNSPLHFGNGTRLTVT.

Only a few counts were recorded for this clonotype. This rearrangement joins TRBV6-1 to TRBJ1-5; 11 positions match TRBD1. V lost 5 bases to trimming and J lost 6 bases; unmatched junction nucleotides: 9. Per germline, CDR1 MNHNS and CDR2 SASEGT. The CDR3 length is 16 residues. CDR3 nucleotides: TGTGCCAGCAGTCTCCGGGACAGGGGGGAGGGTCAGCCCCAGCATTTT. Translated: CASSLRDRGEGQPQHF.

This clonotype was observed at least ten times. The rearrangement links TRBV20-1 to TRBJ1-5; TRBD1 is a possible D gene (6 bases). V dropped 0 bases and J dropped 0 bases, with 15 bases sitting between them. This CDR3 is built from 17 residues. Germline V gene sequence: CDR1 DFQATT, CDR2 SNEGSKA (reference sequence). CDR3 bases: TGCAGTGCTAGAGATGACCCCCGGGGGGCTAGCAATCAGCCCCAGCATTTT. Translated, it gives CSARDDPRGASNQPQHF.

This clonotype was detected ten times or more. The chain uses TRBV11-2 and TRBJ1-1; a weak D match, TRBD1 (6 bases). V lost 2 bases to trimming and J lost 0 bases, with 10 bases between them. The CDR3 has 15 residues. Germline V lookup: CDR1 SGHAT, CDR2 FQNNGV. The CDR3 reads CASSLLTGLNTEAFF. The CDR3 DNA reads TGTGCCAGCAGCTTATTGACAGGCTTGAACACTGAAGCTTTCTTT.

As regards this clonotype: A read error is possible here, since a much larger clone lies one base away. J is TRBJ2-7 and V is TRBV27, with D perhaps matching TRBD2 (6 bases). CDR3 length: 14 residues. Germline loops: CDR1 MNHEY, CDR2 SMNVEV (reference sequence). CDR3 region: CDSSLHGSGYEQYF. In nucleotides, the CDR3 is TGTGACAGCAGTTTACATGGTAGCGGCTACGAGCAGTACTTC.

The DNA of the CDR3 is TGTGCCAGCAGTCATCGACGGGAGGCTGAAGCTTTCTTT. This codes for CASSHRREAEAFF. V and J are TRBV27 and TRBJ1-1; D uncertain. Trimming took off 5 bases at V and 6 bases at J, with 13 bases between the two ends. CDR3 size: 13 residues. Germline V gene data show CDR1 as MNHEY and CDR2 as SMNVEV (reference sequence).

The chain carries TRBV20-1 and TRBJ1-6; D call uncertain. The CDR3 has 14 amino acids. The germline CDR1 and CDR2 sequences are DFQATT and SNEGSKA (reference sequence). Trimming removed 3 bases at V and 7 bases at J, with 13 bases between. This CDR3 is CSASRRTGNSPLHF. The CDR3 bases are TGCAGTGCTAGCAGACGGACGGGGAATTCACCCCTCCACTTT.

This clonotype was counted many times. The CDR3 region is CASSLDGRYNEQFF. The DNA of the CDR3 is TGTGCCAGCAGTCTGGACGGTCGCTACAATGAGCAGTTCTTC. J is TRBJ2-1 and V is TRBV7-9, with unresolved D. Trimming took 6 bases from V and 3 from J, leaving 12 bases between them. Germline V gene sequence: CDR1 SEHNR, CDR2 FQNEAQ (reference sequence). CDR3 size: 14 residues. Using reference TRBV7-9 and TRBJ2-1 for the parts outside the CDR3, the full variable domain is DTGVSQNPRHKITKRGQNVTFRCDPISEHNRLYWYRQTLGQGPEFLTYFQNEAQLEKSRLLSDRFSAERPKGSFSTLEIQRTEQGDSAMYLCASSLDGRYNEQFFGPGTRLTVL.

This clonotype was observed many times. V usage is TRBV7-8 and J usage is TRBJ2-1, with a possible D match to TRBD2 (7 bases). Trimming removed 3 bases from V and 3 bases from J, with 15 bases in between. The CDR3 is 16 residues long. Germline CDR1 reads SGHVS; CDR2 reads FQNEAQ. As DNA, the CDR3 is TGTGCCAGCAGCTTCGGTCGGGGGGCCCTCTACAATGAGCAGTTCTTC. Its translation: CASSFGRGALYNEQFF.

About this clonotype: Just one base apart from a much larger clone, this may be a read error. The chain links TRBV7-2 to TRBJ2-5; D is undetermined. The CDR3 sequence is 14 residues long. Germline assignment: CDR1 SGHTA and CDR2 FQGNSA. The CDR3 DNA reads TGTGCCGGCAGCTTTCCCTGGAACCAAGAGACCCAGTACTTC. It translates to CAGSFPWNQETQYF.

This clonotype was recorded many times. This sequence joins TRBV10-3 and TRBJ2-3; either TRBD1 or TRBD2 may fit D (6 bases each). CDR1 is ENHRY, CDR2 SYGVKD, per germline. The CDR3 consists of 14 residues. Trimming took off 6 bases at V and 6 bases at J, with 16 bases between the two ends. The CDR3, as DNA: TGTGCCATCAGAGGCGGAGGGGGGCACGATACGCAGTATTTT. Translation: CAIRGGGGHDTQYF.

This clonotype was seen only a few times. The V gene is TRBV5-1, the J gene TRBJ2-1, with 8 positions matching TRBD2. With 2 bases clipped from V and 4 bases from J, the junction kept 5 bases outside the gene matches. Germline CDR1 is SGHRS and CDR2 is YFSETQ. This CDR3 comprises 15 residues. In DNA form, the CDR3 reads TGCGCCAGCAGCTTACGTCCGGGGGGGTACAATGAGCAGTTCTTC. Translating it yields CASSLRPGGYNEQFF.

A single count supports this clonotype. This may arise from a read error, as a much more abundant clone is one base away. In nucleotides, the CDR3 is TGTGCCAGCAGCAGATATAGCGGGAGTGCAGATACGCAGTATTTT. As protein: CASSRYSGSADTQYF. The V call is TRBV7-8, the J call TRBJ2-3, with TRBD2 matching 9 bases. Germline assignment: CDR1 SGHVS and CDR2 FQNEAQ. The CDR3 covers 15 residues. Losses at the gene ends were 5 bases for V and 4 bases for J; bases not matched to a gene: 7.

The chain is built from TRBV4-3 and TRBJ2-2, with 10 bases aligning to TRBD1. In germline, CDR1 is LGHNA, CDR2 YSLEER. V lost 3 bases to trimming and J lost 5 bases; unmatched junction nucleotides: 6. The CDR3 spans 16 residues. The CDR3: CASSQLTGGYTGELFF. Written as DNA, the CDR3 is TGCGCCAGCAGCCAGTTGACAGGGGGCTATACCGGGGAGCTGTTTTTT.

This clonotype has only a few counts. The chain uses TRBV7-2 and TRBJ1-5; D is uncertain. The CDR3 length is 15 residues. Germline V lookup: CDR1 SGHTA, CDR2 FQGNSA. V lost 2 bases and J 4 bases, leaving 12 bases between the germline ends. CDR3 protein: CASSLTENINQPQHF. CDR3 bases: TGTGCCAGCAGCTTAACAGAAAATATTAATCAGCCCCAGCATTTT. The whole variable domain, remainder taken from reference TRBV7-2 and TRBJ1-5, is GAGVSQSPSNKVTEKGKDVELRCDPISGHTALYWYRQSLGQGLEFLIYFQGNSAPDKSGLPSDRFSAERTGGSVSTLTIQRTQQEDSAVYLCASSLTENINQPQHFGDGTRLSIL.

This clonotype was counted ten times or more. The genes are TRBV6-1 and TRBJ1-2; D ambiguous. The CDR3 totals 13 residues. V was trimmed by 6 bases and J by 3 bases, leaving 11 bases between them. Germline CDR1 and CDR2: MNHNS and SASEGT. The CDR3 is CASSLTRDYGYTF. DNA for the CDR3: TGTGCCAGCAGCCTTACAAGGGACTATGGCTACACCTTC.

The CDR3 coding sequence is TGTGCCAGCAGTTTTACTCCCATCGAGCAGTACTTC. It yields the protein CASSFTPIEQYF. V usage is TRBV27 and J usage is TRBJ2-7; no reliable D call. The CDR3 extends over 12 amino acids. In germline, CDR1 is MNHEY, CDR2 SMNVEV (reference sequence). V was trimmed by 3 bases and J by 6 bases, leaving 9 bases between them.

This clonotype occurred many times. The chain combines TRBV20-1 with TRBJ1-1; D may be TRBD1 (5 bases). Germline V gene lookup returns CDR1 DFQATT and CDR2 SNEGSKA (reference sequence). CDR3 length: 12 residues. Trimming shortened V by 4 bases and J by 3 bases, and 9 bases separated the two germline ends. DNA for the CDR3: TGCAGTGCTATGAAGGGGTACACTGAAGCTTTCTTT. Protein product: CSAMKGYTEAFF.

The count of this clonotype is one. This may be a read error: a much more frequent sequence differs by one nucleotide. The V gene is TRBV12-3 or TRBV12-4, the J gene TRBJ2-2, with TRBD1 matching 10 bases. The CDR3 has 15 amino acids. The CDR3 coding sequence is TGTGGCAGCAGCTTAAGACAGGGGGCATCCGGGGAGCTGTTTTTT. The encoded protein is CGSSLRQGASGELFF.